Reported below is one TCR beta chain. Antigen specificity is unknown. This specimen belongs to a study of PD-L1 blockade in urothelial cancer. About the study: Starting in the mid-2010s, patients were given atezolizumab (1,200 mg intravenously every 3 weeks). Blood analyses occurred 3 weeks (second dose) and 6 weeks post treatment start. Anywhere from 0 to 3 prior chemotherapy regimens had been received by patients. Overall study findings and caveats: At the 3-week point, tumor-associated blood clones expanded more in durable-benefit patients.

The sample's time point: peripheral blood 6 weeks after treatment start. Generated by immunoSEQ multiplex PCR, the TCRdb table keeps only in-frame clones and is missing some. The sample lists some 120,000 clones, about 82% occurring once. Germline V lookup: CDR1 MGHRA, CDR2 YSYEKL. V was clipped by 2 bases and J by 0 bases, with 10 bases between them. This CDR3 spans 16 amino acids. The sample in question was PBMCs, obtained around atezolizumab (anti-PD-L1) treatment. The receptor comes from a man aged 45-60 years with urothelial cancer. The chain couples TRBV4-1 to TRBJ1-4; a possible D gene is TRBD1 (6 bases). CDR3 DNA sequence: TGCGCCAGCAGCCAAAGGACAGCTGCAACTAATGAAAAACTGTTTTTT. Residues: CASSQRTAATNEKLFF.